Listed below are T cell receptor beta chains from one sample, sequenced in a study of blood T cell repertoires in COVID-19. Using immunoSEQ multiplex PCR, the repertoire was profiled, and TCRdb retains in-frame clones only, with some absent. The sample lists 130,000 or so clones, over 75% occurring once. Sequencing was carried out using peripheral blood. All receptors derive from a man aged 55 to 69 with active or convalescent COVID-19. The CDR3 runs from the conserved cysteine through the conserved F or W. The D gene is left open where the match is weak. Not all rows give a size; the values are once, few, many and, for expanded clones, a class.

V gene	J gene	clone size	D gene	CDR3 protein	CDR3 DNA
TRBV7-9	TRBJ1-3	once	TRBD1	CASSSGQDYSWRGNTIYF	TGTGCCAGCAGCTCCGGACAGGACTACTCTTGGAGGGGAAACACCATATATTTT
TRBV15	TRBJ2-1	many	-	CATSRISGIGNEQFF	TGTGCCACCAGCAGAATTAGCGGAATAGGGAATGAGCAGTTCTTC
TRBV24-1	TRBJ2-3	-	TRBD2	CATSASGRVADTQYF	TGTGCCACCAGTGCTAGCGGGAGGGTAGCAGATACGCAGTATTTT
TRBV5-1	TRBJ2-3	-	TRBD2	CASSLDGGETDTQYF	TGCGCCAGCAGCTTGGATGGGGGGGAGACAGATACGCAGTATTTT
TRBV7-2	TRBJ2-7	once	-	CASSPTGSVEQYF	TGTGCCAGCAGCCCGACTGGGAGTGTCGAGCAGTACTTC
TRBV27	TRBJ2-1	few	TRBD1	CASRGDSNNEQFF	TGTGCCAGCCGTGGGGACAGTAACAATGAGCAGTTCTTC
TRBV6-2/TRBV6-3	TRBJ1-2	few	-	CASSYDSSYGYTF	TGTGCCAGCAGTTATGACAGCTCTTACGGCTACACCTTC
TRBV4-2	TRBJ2-7	-	TRBD2	CASSHSGRLNEQYF	TGTGCCAGCAGCCATAGCGGGAGGCTAAACGAGCAGTACTTC
TRBV18	TRBJ2-5	-	-	CASSLSAGSAGETQYF	TGTGCCAGCTCCTTATCAGCCGGGTCGGCAGGGGAGACCCAGTACTTC
TRBV5-1	TRBJ2-5	-	TRBD2	CASSFNRLAGVETQYF	TGCGCCAGCAGCTTCAACCGACTAGCGGGAGTCGAGACCCAGTACTTC
TRBV11-3	TRBJ2-3	-	TRBD2	CASAHRLGGSEADTQYF	TGTGCCAGCGCACACCGCCTCGGCGGGAGTGAAGCAGATACGCAGTATTTT
TRBV9	TRBJ1-2	-	-	CASSPHLANYGYTF	TGTGCCAGCAGCCCCCACTTAGCTAACTATGGCTACACCTTC
TRBV30	TRBJ1-1	-	-	CAWSGGGIQAFF	TGTGCCTGGTCGGGGGGAGGAATCCAAGCTTTCTTT
TRBV27	TRBJ2-7	-	-	CASSPTRYYEQYF	TGTGCCAGCAGTCCTACTAGATACTACGAGCAGTACTTC
TRBV3-1/TRBV3-2	TRBJ2-1	-	TRBD2	CASSRGTSGSSYNEQFF	TGTGCCAGCAGCCGAGGGACTAGCGGGAGCTCCTACAATGAGCAGTTCTTC
TRBV6-5	TRBJ1-1	once	-	CASSWGGDRAFF	TGTGCCAGCAGTTGGGGGGGCGATAGGGCTTTCTTT
TRBV7-2	TRBJ2-5	-	-	CASSLRGLALQETQYF	TGTGCCAGCAGCCTGCGTGGGCTAGCGCTACAAGAGACCCAGTACTTC
TRBV9	TRBJ1-1	-	-	CASSVGVGRETEAFF	TGTGCCAGCAGCGTGGGGGTCGGGAGGGAGACTGAAGCTTTCTTT
TRBV19	TRBJ1-2	once	-	CASSPSGEGEDYGYTF	TGTGCCAGTAGTCCCTCCGGGGAGGGTGAGGACTATGGCTACACCTTC
TRBV10-3	TRBJ1-2	-	TRBD1	CAITSGQGGYGYTF	TGTGCCATCACCAGCGGACAGGGAGGGTATGGCTACACCTTC
TRBV15	TRBJ2-1	few	TRBD2	CATLEREGRNEQFF	TGTGCCACCCTGGAGCGGGAGGGCCGGAATGAGCAGTTCTTC
TRBV10-3	TRBJ2-1	-	TRBD2	CAISDQASGYNEQFF	TGTGCCATCAGTGATCAGGCTAGCGGGTACAATGAGCAGTTCTTC
TRBV7-2	TRBJ2-3	once	-	CASSEDWISDTQYF	TGTGCCAGCAGCGAGGACTGGATATCGGATACGCAGTATTTT
TRBV24-1	TRBJ2-3	-	-	CATSDPTSTDTQYF	TGTGCCACCAGTGACCCGACAAGCACAGATACGCAGTATTTT
TRBV6-4	TRBJ2-2	-	-	CASRLLAATGELFF	TGTGCCAGCCGCCTTTTAGCGGCGACCGGGGAGCTGTTTTTT
TRBV7-2	TRBJ1-1	-	TRBD1	CASSLGVGTGKAEAFF	TGTGCCAGCAGCTTAGGGGTGGGGACAGGGAAGGCTGAAGCTTTCTTT
TRBV6-5	TRBJ1-1	-	-	CASSYSGAVVDTEAFF	TGTGCCAGCAGTTACTCGGGGGCGGTAGTGGACACTGAAGCTTTCTTT
TRBV5-5	TRBJ2-1	-	-	CASSLEQSSSYNEQFF	TGTGCCAGCAGCTTAGAACAGTCGAGCTCCTACAATGAGCAGTTCTTC
TRBV19	TRBJ1-4	-	TRBD1	CASTRQGTNEKLFF	TGTGCCAGTACAAGACAGGGAACTAATGAAAAACTGTTTTTT
TRBV5-6	TRBJ1-1	-	-	CASSRGQNTEAFF	TGTGCCAGCAGCCGAGGACAGAACACTGAAGCTTTCTTT
TRBV4-3	TRBJ2-3	once	TRBD2	CASSQGTSGRAGDTQYF	TGCGCCAGCAGCCAAGGTACTAGCGGGAGAGCAGGGGATACGCAGTATTTT
TRBV24-1	TRBJ2-7	-	TRBD1	CATSDSGTGPYEQYF	TGTGCCACCAGTGATTCCGGGACAGGGCCCTACGAGCAGTACTTC
TRBV6-5	TRBJ1-6	-	-	CASSYSRQTYNSPLHF	TGTGCCAGCAGTTACTCGCGACAGACCTATAATTCACCCCTCCACTTT
TRBV18	TRBJ2-7	-	-	CASSPGQRRSYEQYF	TGTGCCAGCTCACCTGGACAGCGGAGATCCTACGAGCAGTACTTC
TRBV9	TRBJ2-1	-	TRBD2	CASSPRTSGRIQFF	TGTGCCAGCAGTCCTCGGACTAGTGGCCGGATTCAGTTCTTC
TRBV5-5	TRBJ2-7	few	TRBD2	CASSLLAGVGEQYF	TGTGCCAGCAGCTTGCTAGCGGGAGTAGGGGAGCAGTACTTC
TRBV7-8	TRBJ1-2	-	TRBD1	CASSLIGGDGYTF	TGTGCCAGCAGCTTAATAGGGGGCGATGGCTACACCTTC
TRBV5-1	TRBJ2-5	-	TRBD1	CASSLGSGGFGETQYF	TGCGCCAGCAGCTTGGGTTCAGGGGGCTTTGGAGAGACCCAGTACTTC
TRBV12-3/TRBV12-4	TRBJ1-2	-	-	CAPPRTLNYGYTF	TGTGCGCCTCCAAGGACACTTAACTATGGCTACACCTTC
TRBV27	TRBJ1-2	-	-	CASSTRVSPYGYTF	TGTGCCAGCAGTACACGGGTATCGCCCTATGGCTACACCTTC
TRBV5-6	TRBJ1-6	-	-	CASSLLGQGHSSPLHF	TGTGCCAGCAGCTTACTGGGCCAGGGCCATAGTTCACCCCTCCACTTT